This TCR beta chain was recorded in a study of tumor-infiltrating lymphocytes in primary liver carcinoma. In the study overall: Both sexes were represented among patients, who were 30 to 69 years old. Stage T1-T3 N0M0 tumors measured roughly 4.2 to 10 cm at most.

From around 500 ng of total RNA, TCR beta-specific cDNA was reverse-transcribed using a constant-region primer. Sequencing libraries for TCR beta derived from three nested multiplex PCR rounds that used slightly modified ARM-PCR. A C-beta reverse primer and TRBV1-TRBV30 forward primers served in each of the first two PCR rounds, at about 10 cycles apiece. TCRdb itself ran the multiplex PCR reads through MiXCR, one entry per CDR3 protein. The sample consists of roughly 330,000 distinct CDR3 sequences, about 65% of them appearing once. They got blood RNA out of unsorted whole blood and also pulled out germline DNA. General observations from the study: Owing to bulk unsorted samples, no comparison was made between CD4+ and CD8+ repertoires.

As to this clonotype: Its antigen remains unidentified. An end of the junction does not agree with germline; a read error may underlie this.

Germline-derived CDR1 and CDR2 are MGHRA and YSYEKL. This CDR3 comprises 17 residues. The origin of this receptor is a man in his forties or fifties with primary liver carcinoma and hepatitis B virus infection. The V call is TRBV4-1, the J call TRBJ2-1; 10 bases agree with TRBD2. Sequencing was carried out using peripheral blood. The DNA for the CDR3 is TGCGTCAGCACCACCGAAGGGGGGACTAGCGTATGGCCTGAGCAGTTCTTC. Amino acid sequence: CVSTTEGGTSVWPEQFF.